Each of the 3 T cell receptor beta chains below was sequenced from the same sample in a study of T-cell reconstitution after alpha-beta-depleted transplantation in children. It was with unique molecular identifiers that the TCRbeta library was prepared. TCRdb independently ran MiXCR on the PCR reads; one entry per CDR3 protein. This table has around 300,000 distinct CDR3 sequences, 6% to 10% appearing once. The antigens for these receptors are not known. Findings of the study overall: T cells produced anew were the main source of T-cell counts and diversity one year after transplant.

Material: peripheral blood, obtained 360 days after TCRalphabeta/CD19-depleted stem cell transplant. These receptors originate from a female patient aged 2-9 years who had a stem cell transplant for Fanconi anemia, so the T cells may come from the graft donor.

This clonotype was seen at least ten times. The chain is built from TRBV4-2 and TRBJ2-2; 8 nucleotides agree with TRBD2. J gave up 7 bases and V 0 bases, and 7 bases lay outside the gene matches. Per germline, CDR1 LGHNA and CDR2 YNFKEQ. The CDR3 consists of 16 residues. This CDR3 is CASSQDTSGGIGELFF. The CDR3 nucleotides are TGTGCCAGCAGCCAAGATACGAGCGGGGGTATCGGGGAGCTGTTTTTT.

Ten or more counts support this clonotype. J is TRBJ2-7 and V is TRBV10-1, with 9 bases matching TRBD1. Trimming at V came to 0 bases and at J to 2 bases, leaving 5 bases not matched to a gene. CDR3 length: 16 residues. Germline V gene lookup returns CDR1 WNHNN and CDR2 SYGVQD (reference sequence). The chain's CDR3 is CASSESKGTGTYEQYF. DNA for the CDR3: TGCGCCAGCAGTGAGTCGAAAGGGACAGGGACCTACGAGCAGTACTTC.

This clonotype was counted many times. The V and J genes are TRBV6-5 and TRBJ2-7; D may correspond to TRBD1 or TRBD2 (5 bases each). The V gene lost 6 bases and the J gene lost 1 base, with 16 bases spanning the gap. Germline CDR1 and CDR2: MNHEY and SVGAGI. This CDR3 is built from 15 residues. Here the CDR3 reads CASRLDGTVSYEQYF. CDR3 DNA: TGTGCCAGCAGATTGGACGGGACGGTTTCCTACGAGCAGTACTTC.